The TCR beta chain described here comes from a study of monozygotic twins with inflammatory bowel disease. Input per TCR library consisted of about 3.5 ug of total RNA. After re-calling the 5' RACE reads, TCRdb lists one entry per CDR3 protein, DNA absent. The sample's table shows about 330,000 distinct CDR3 sequences. Germline CDR1 SGHRS, CDR2 YFSETQ. This CDR3 contains 15 residues. Researchers collected around 2.5 ml of blood per donor. The rearrangement joins TRBV5-1 to TRBJ1-1; TCRdb designates TRBD1, a call that cannot be tested without DNA. Sample: blood. The source is a human donor with ulcerative colitis or Crohn's disease, or a healthy co-twin of an affected twin (not recorded which). The CDR3 region is CASSPRGFPNTEAFF.